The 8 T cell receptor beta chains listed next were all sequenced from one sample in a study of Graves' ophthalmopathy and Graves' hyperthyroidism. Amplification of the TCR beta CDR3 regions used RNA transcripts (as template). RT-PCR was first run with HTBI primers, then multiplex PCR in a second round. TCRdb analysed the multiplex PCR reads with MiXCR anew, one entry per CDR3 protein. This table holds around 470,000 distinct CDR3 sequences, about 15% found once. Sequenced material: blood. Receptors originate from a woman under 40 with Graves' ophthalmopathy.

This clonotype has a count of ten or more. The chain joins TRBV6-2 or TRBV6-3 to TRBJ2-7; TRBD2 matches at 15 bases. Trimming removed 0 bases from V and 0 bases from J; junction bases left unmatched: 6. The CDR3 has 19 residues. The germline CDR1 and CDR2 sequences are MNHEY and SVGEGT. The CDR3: CASSYSGLAGGRPSYEQYF. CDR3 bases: TGTGCCAGCAGTTACTCCGGACTAGCGGGAGGGCGACCCTCCTACGAGCAGTACTTC.

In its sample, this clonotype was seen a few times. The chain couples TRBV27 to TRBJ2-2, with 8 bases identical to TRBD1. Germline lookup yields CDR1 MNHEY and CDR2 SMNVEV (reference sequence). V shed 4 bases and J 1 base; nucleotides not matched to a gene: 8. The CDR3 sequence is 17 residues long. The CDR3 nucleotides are TGTGCCAGCAGTTGGGGGGCCGGGACAGGGAACACCGGGGAGCTGTTTTTT. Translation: CASSWGAGTGNTGELFF.

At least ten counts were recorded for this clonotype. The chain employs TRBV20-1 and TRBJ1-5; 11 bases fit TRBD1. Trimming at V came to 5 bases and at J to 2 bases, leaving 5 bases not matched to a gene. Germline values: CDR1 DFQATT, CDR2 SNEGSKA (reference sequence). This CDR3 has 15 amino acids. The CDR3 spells CSARTGGEGNQPQHF. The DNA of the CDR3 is TGCAGTGCTCGGACAGGGGGCGAAGGCAATCAGCCCCAGCATTTT.

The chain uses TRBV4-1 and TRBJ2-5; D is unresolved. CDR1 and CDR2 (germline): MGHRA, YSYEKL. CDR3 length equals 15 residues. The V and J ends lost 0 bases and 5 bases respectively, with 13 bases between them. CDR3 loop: CASSQDLGRTETQYF. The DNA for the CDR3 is TGCGCCAGCAGCCAAGATCTGGGCCGTACGGAGACCCAGTACTTC.

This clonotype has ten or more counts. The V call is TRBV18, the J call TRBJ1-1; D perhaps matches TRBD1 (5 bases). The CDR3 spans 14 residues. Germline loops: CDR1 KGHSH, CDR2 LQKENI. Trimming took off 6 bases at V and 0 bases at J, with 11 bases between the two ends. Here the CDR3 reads CASSQTVMNTEAFF. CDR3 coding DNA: TGTGCCAGCTCGCAGACAGTCATGAACACTGAAGCTTTCTTT.

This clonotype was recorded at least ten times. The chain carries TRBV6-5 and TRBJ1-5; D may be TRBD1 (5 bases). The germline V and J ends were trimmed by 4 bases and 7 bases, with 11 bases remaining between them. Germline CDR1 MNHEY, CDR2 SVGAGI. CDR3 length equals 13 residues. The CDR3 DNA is TGTGCCAGCAGTTCGGGGGAGAACCAGCCCCAGCATTTT. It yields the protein CASSSGENQPQHF.

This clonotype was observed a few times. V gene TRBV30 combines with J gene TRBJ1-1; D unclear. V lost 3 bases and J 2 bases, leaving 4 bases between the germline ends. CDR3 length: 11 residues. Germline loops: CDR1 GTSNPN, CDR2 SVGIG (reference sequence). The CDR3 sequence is CAWRFNTEAFF. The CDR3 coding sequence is TGTGCCTGGAGGTTTAACACTGAAGCTTTCTTT.

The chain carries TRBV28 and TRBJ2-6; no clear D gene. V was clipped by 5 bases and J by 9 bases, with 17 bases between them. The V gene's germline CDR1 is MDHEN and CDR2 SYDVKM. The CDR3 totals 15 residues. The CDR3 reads CASSETLPFGNVLTF. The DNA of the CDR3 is TGTGCCAGCAGTGAAACCCTTCCATTCGGCAACGTCCTGACTTTC. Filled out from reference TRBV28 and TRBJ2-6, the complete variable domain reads DVKVTQSSRYLVKRTGEKVFLECVQDMDHENMFWYRQDPGLGLRLIYFSYDVKMKEKGDIPEGYSVSREKKERFSLILESASTNQTSMYLCASSETLPFGNVLTFGAGSRLTVL.